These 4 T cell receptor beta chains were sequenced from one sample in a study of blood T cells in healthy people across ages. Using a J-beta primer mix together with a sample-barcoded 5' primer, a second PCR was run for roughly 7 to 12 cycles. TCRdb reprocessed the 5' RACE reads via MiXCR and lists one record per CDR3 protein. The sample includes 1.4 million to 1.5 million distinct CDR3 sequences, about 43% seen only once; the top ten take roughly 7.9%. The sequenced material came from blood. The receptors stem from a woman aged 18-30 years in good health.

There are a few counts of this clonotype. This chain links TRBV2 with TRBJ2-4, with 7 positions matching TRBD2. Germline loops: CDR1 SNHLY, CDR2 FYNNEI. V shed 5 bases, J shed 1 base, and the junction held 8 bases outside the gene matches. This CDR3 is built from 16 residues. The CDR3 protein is CASSLNPGRAKNIQYF. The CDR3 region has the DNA TGTGCCAGCAGTTTAAACCCCGGGAGGGCCAAAAACATTCAGTACTTC.

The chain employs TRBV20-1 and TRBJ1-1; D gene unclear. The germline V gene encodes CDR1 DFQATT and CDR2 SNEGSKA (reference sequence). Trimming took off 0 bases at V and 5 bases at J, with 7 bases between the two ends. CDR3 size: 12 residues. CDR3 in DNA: TGCAGTGCTAGAGAGACGGGGACTGAAGCTTTCTTT. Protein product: CSARETGTEAFF.

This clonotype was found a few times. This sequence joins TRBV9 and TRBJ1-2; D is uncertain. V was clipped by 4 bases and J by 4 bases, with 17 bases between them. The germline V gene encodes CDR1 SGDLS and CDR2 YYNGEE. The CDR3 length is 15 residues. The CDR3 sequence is CASSPRSAEFYGYTF. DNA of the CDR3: TGTGCCAGCAGCCCGAGGTCGGCGGAATTCTATGGCTACACCTTC.

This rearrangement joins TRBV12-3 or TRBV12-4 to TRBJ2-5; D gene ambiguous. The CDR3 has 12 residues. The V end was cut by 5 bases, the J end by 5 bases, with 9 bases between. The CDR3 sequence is CASSRWKETQYF. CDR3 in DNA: TGTGCCAGCAGTAGATGGAAGGAGACCCAGTACTTC.